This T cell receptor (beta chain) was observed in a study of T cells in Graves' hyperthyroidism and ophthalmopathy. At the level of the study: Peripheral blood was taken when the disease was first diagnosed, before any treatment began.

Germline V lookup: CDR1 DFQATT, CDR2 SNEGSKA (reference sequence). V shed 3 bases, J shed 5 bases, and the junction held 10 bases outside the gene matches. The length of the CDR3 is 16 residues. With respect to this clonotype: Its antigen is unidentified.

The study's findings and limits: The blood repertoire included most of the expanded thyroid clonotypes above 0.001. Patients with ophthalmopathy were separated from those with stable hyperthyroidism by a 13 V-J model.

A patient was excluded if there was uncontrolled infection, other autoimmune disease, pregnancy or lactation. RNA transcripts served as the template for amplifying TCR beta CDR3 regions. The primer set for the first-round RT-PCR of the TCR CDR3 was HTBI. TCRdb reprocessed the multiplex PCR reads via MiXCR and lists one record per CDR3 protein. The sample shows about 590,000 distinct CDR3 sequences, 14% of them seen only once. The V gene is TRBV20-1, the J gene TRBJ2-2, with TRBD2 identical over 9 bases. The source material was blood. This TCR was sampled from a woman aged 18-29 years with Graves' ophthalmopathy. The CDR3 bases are TGCAGTGCTAGTCCCCGACGACTAGCGGAAACCGGGGAGCTGTTTTTT. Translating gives CSASPRRLAETGELFF.